This passage covers 25 T cell receptor beta chains from one sample sequenced in a study of T cell responses to AZD1222 COVID-19 vaccine. TCRdb keeps only in-frame clones here, not all; method: immunoSEQ multiplex PCR. Of some 100,000 clones in the sample, 87% were seen once. The sequenced sample was peripheral blood, obtained on day 0 of AZD1222 vaccination. Receptors were obtained from an adult in good health.

This chain uses TRBV6-5 with TRBJ2-1; possibly TRBD2 for D (6 bases). CDR1 MNHEY and CDR2 SVGAGI come from the germline V gene. Trimming took off 0 bases at V and 5 bases at J, with 11 bases between the two ends. CDR3 length equals 15 residues. CDR3 in amino acids: CASSYSPRGNNEQFF. CDR3 coding DNA: TGTGCCAGCAGTTACTCCCCCCGGGGGAACAATGAGCAGTTCTTC.

The CDR3 nucleotides read TGTGCCAGCAGCTTTGATAGGGATGGCCAGTTCTTC. Translating it yields CASSFDRDGQFF. The V and J genes are TRBV7-9 and TRBJ2-1; D uncertain. V was shortened by 3 bases and J by 13 bases, with 13 bases between the two germline ends. This CDR3 region has 12 residues. The germline gives CDR1 SEHNR, CDR2 FQNEAQ (reference sequence).

The chain employs TRBV6-2 or TRBV6-3 and TRBJ2-1; 9 bases match TRBD1. Per germline, CDR1 MNHEY and CDR2 SVGEGT. The CDR3 loop spans 16 amino acids. V shed 7 bases, J shed 6 bases, and the junction held 13 bases outside the gene matches. The CDR3 nucleotides are TGTGCCAGCACCCCCCGTAGGGGACAGGGTGGCAATGAGCAGTTCTTC. The encoded protein is CASTPRRGQGGNEQFF.

The chain uses TRBV3-1 (or the pseudogene TRBV3-2) and TRBJ1-6, with 9 bases matching TRBD1. The trim removed 4 bases at V and 9 bases at J, leaving 7 bases unmatched. Germline assignment: CDR1 LGHDT and CDR2 YNNKEL (reference sequence). The CDR3 is made up of 15 amino acids. The DNA for the CDR3 is TGTGCCAGCAGCCCCCGGGACAGGGTTCGTTCACCCCTCCACTTT. Protein product: CASSPRDRVRSPLHF.

The chain carries TRBV3-1 (or the pseudogene TRBV3-2) and TRBJ2-5; D tentatively fits TRBD1 or TRBD2 (5 bases each). This CDR3 has 15 residues. Trimming removed 1 base at V and 5 bases at J, with 14 bases between. CDR1 and CDR2 from the germline V gene are LGHDT and YNNKEL (reference sequence). The CDR3 spells CASSQGALGVETQYF. The CDR3 nucleotides are TGTGCCAGCAGCCAAGGGGCCTTGGGGGTCGAGACCCAGTACTTC.

The rearrangement links TRBV6-5 to TRBJ2-3, with TRBD1 as a possible D gene (5 bases). CDR1 MNHEY and CDR2 SVGAGI come from the germline V gene. V lost 5 bases and J 0 bases, leaving 12 bases between the germline ends. This CDR3 spans 15 amino acids. The CDR3 reads CASSQQGLSTDTQYF. In DNA form, the CDR3 reads TGTGCCAGCAGTCAGCAGGGCCTAAGCACAGATACGCAGTATTTT.

The chain joins TRBV7-2 to TRBJ2-5, with D possibly being TRBD1 (6 bases). The CDR3 runs 16 residues. Trimming took off 5 bases at V and 4 bases at J, with 20 bases between the two ends. Germline CDR1 and CDR2: SGHTA and FQGNSA. The CDR3 coding sequence is TGTGCCAGCAGCCAGCGGTATCTAGGACAGCGAGAGACCCAGTACTTC. Protein: CASSQRYLGQRETQYF.

The chain links TRBV10-2 to TRBJ1-1; D gene ambiguous. This CDR3 is 14 amino acids long. CDR1 is WSHSY, CDR2 SAAADI, per germline. Trimming stripped 2 bases from V and 6 bases from J, with 13 bases between. The CDR3 DNA follows: TGCGCCAGCAGTGAGGTGAGAGGGTTATCTGAAGCTTTCTTT. Translation: CASSEVRGLSEAFF.

The rearrangement uses TRBV4-2 and TRBJ1-2; D is possibly TRBD1 (6 bases). The CDR3 totals 18 residues. Trimming shortened V by 0 bases and J by 4 bases, and 21 bases separated the two germline ends. CDR1 is LGHNA, CDR2 YNFKEQ, per germline. CDR3 protein: CASSQDGIMRTVTYGYTF. For the CDR3, the DNA is TGTGCCAGCAGCCAAGATGGTATTATGCGGACAGTAACCTATGGCTACACCTTC.

The chain uses TRBV5-1 and TRBJ1-1; D not certain. V lost 4 bases to trimming and J lost 4 bases, with 20 bases between them. The CDR3 spans 16 residues. Germline V gene data show CDR1 as SGHRS and CDR2 as YFSETQ. In nucleotides, the CDR3 is TGCGCCAGCAGCACCTTAGGTGGGGTCCGATCCACTGAAGCTTTCTTT. Its translation: CASSTLGGVRSTEAFF. The variable domain in full, completed from reference TRBV5-1 and TRBJ1-1, reads KAGVTQTPRYLIKTRGQQVTLSCSPISGHRSVSWYQQTPGQGLQFLFEYFSETQRNKGNFPGRFSGRQFSNSRSEMNVSTLELGDSALYLCASSTLGGVRSTEAFFGQGTRLTVV.

This clone was detected only once. This chain joins TRBV6-1 and TRBJ1-6, with D perhaps TRBD1 (5 bases). Germline V CDR1 and CDR2: MNHNS, SASEGT. V was shortened by 0 bases and J by 10 bases, with 13 bases between the two germline ends. CDR3 length: 15 amino acids. CDR3 sequence reads: CASSEAGVPSSPLHF. For the CDR3, the DNA is TGTGCCAGCAGTGAAGCGGGGGTTCCCAGCTCACCCCTCCACTTT.

This sequence joins TRBV3-1 (or the pseudogene TRBV3-2) and TRBJ2-1, with D tentatively TRBD1 (6 bases). This CDR3 region has 20 residues. Germline V gene data show CDR1 as LGHDT and CDR2 as YNNKEL (reference sequence). V was clipped by 4 bases and J by 3 bases, with 28 bases between them. CDR3 region: CASSPGRWDNGDGFYNEQFF. CDR3 coding DNA: TGTGCCAGCAGCCCTGGTCGATGGGACAATGGGGACGGGTTCTACAATGAGCAGTTCTTC.

The rearrangement joins TRBV6-5 to TRBJ1-1; D remains ambiguous. Germline V CDR1 and CDR2: MNHEY, SVGAGI. This CDR3 spans 13 amino acids. Trimming took 4 bases from V and 0 from J, leaving 6 bases between them. The CDR3, as DNA: TGTGCCAGCAGTTTTACAGTGAACACTGAAGCTTTCTTT. It specifies CASSFTVNTEAFF.

This clone has just one count. The rearrangement links TRBV25-1 to TRBJ2-3; TRBD1 aligns across 9 bases. J was trimmed by 5 bases and V by 8 bases; bases with no gene match: 5. Germline V gives CDR1 MGHDK, CDR2 SYGVNS. The CDR3 loop spans 13 amino acids. CDR3 in DNA: TGTGCCAGCGGGGACAGGGTAGTAGATACGCAGTATTTT. Translating it yields CASGDRVVDTQYF.

The chain links TRBV15 to TRBJ2-3; D assignment may be TRBD1 or TRBD2 (5 bases each). This CDR3 has 16 amino acids. Trimming took 0 bases from V and 0 from J, leaving 10 bases between them. CDR1 and CDR2 (germline): LNHNV, YYDKDF (reference sequence). CDR3 residues: CATSRERGLSTDTQYF. The DNA of the CDR3 is TGTGCCACCAGCAGAGAGAGGGGCCTGAGCACAGATACGCAGTATTTT.

The rearrangement uses TRBV5-4 and TRBJ2-2; D remains unclear. CDR1 and CDR2 from the germline V gene are SGHNT and YYREEE (reference sequence). This CDR3 has 19 residues. V shed 1 base and J shed 0 bases, with 19 bases lying between them. CDR3 sequence: CASSLKGSVRRSNTGELFF. The CDR3 nucleotides are TGTGCCAGCAGCTTGAAAGGTTCGGTAAGAAGGTCGAACACCGGGGAGCTGTTTTTT.

The chain carries TRBV9 and TRBJ2-7, with a weak D call TRBD1 (6 bases). The V end lost 6 bases, the J end lost 1 base, and 17 bases lay between the germline ends. This CDR3 has 15 amino acids. CDR1 and CDR2 from the germline V gene are SGDLS and YYNGEE. The chain's CDR3 is CASTPRGDRSYEQYF. CDR3 in DNA: TGTGCCAGCACACCTAGGGGTGACAGGTCCTACGAGCAGTACTTC.

The chain joins TRBV18 to TRBJ2-4; D is unclear. Trimming removed 1 base at V and 3 bases at J, with 13 bases between. The CDR3 loop spans 16 amino acids. From germline, CDR1 is KGHSH and CDR2 LQKENI. CDR3 sequence reads: CASSPQLASGKNIQYF. The CDR3, as DNA: TGTGCCAGCTCACCACAATTAGCATCTGGCAAAAACATTCAGTACTTC.

The V gene is TRBV6-4, the J gene TRBJ2-2, with D unclear. Trimming pared 2 bases from V and 1 base from J, leaving 8 bases between. Germline V gene lookup returns CDR1 MRHNA and CDR2 SNTAGT. CDR3 length: 15 amino acids. CDR3 nucleotides: TGTGCCAGCAGTGACCTTTCGGGGAACACCGGGGAGCTGTTTTTT. Protein product: CASSDLSGNTGELFF.

The chain couples TRBV6-2 or TRBV6-3 to TRBJ1-1; tentative D call: TRBD1 (6 bases). This CDR3 is 13 amino acids long. The germline CDR1 and CDR2 sequences are MNHEY and SVGEGT. Trimming removed 5 bases at V and 8 bases at J, with 15 bases between. In DNA form, the CDR3 reads TGTGCCAGCAGTACCCTGGGGGGGGCCGAAGCTTTCTTT. Amino acids: CASSTLGGAEAFF.

This chain uses TRBV6-5 with TRBJ1-1; no firm D call. The CDR3 spans 13 residues. The germline V and J ends were trimmed by 6 bases and 1 base, with 9 bases remaining between them. Germline assignment: CDR1 MNHEY and CDR2 SVGAGI. The CDR3 reads CASRRHKNTEAFF. The CDR3 DNA is TGTGCCAGCAGGAGACACAAGAACACTGAAGCTTTCTTT.

This clone has only a few counts. The genes are TRBV29-1 and TRBJ1-1, with TRBD1 as a possible D gene (6 bases). This CDR3 has 13 residues. Germline loops: CDR1 SQVTM, CDR2 ANQGSEA. This CDR3 is CSIGGPRITGAFF. The CDR3 DNA reads TGCAGTATAGGGGGTCCCCGGATCACCGGGGCTTTCTTT.

V usage is TRBV6-2 or TRBV6-3 and J usage is TRBJ2-7; possible D gene TRBD1, 6 bases. Germline V CDR1 and CDR2: MNHEY, SVGEGT. Trimming took off 6 bases at V and 2 bases at J, with 17 bases between the two ends. The CDR3 sequence is 15 residues long. The CDR3 reads CASSTDRSPTYEQYF. DNA of the CDR3: TGTGCCAGCAGCACCGACAGGTCACCGACCTACGAGCAGTACTTC.

This clone was detected once. The V gene is TRBV2, the J gene TRBJ2-3; the match to TRBD2 covers 16 bases. The length of the CDR3 is 16 residues. With 6 bases clipped from V and 6 bases from J, the junction kept 6 bases outside the gene matches. From germline, CDR1 is SNHLY and CDR2 FYNNEI. CDR3 protein: CASRSGLAGGLDTQYF. In DNA form, the CDR3 reads TGTGCCAGCAGATCGGGACTAGCGGGGGGGCTTGATACGCAGTATTTT.

This chain links TRBV29-1 with TRBJ1-2; D might be TRBD1 (5 bases). Per the germline V gene, CDR1 is SQVTM and CDR2 is ANQGSEA. V was trimmed by 6 bases and J by 0 bases, leaving 23 bases between them. CDR3 length: 17 amino acids. The CDR3 region has the DNA TGCAGCGTCCCCGACCGGGACTCCACCAGGGCTAACTATGGCTACACCTTC. Translated: CSVPDRDSTRANYGYTF.